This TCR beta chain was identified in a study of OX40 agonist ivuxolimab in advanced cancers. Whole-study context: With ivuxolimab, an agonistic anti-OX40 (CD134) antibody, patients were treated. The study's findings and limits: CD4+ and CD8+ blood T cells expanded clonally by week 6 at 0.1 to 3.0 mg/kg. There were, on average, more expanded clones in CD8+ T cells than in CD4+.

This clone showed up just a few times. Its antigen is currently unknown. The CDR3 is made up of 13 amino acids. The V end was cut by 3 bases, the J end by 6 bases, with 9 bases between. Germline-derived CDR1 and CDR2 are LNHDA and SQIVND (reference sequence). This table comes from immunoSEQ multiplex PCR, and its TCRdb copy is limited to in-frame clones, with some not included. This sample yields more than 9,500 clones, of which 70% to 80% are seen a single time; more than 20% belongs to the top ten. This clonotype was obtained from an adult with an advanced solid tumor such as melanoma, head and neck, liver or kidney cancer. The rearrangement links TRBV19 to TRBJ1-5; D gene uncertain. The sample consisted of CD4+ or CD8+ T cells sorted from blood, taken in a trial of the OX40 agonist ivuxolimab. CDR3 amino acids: CASSIGVAQPQHF. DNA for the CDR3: TGTGCCAGTAGTATCGGGGTCGCTCAGCCCCAGCATTTT.